Following are 24 T cell receptor beta chains from one sample sequenced in a study of response to subunit inactivated influenza vaccine. TCRdb recomputed calls from the RT-PCR reads with MiXCR, one row per CDR3 protein. The sample has 180,000 or so distinct CDR3 sequences, roughly 12% seen once; the top ten hold approximately 30%. This same sample was also part of a study on T cells expressing NK-cell markers. That investigation notes: As the method of synthesis, 5'RACE template switching with UMIs yielded TCR beta cDNA.

Sample: CD8+ T cells sorted from PBMCs, taken less than 13 days after vaccination. These receptors were collected from a man in his fifties or sixties who received an inactivated influenza vaccine.

The chain employs TRBV27 and TRBJ2-5; D gene uncertain. The CDR3 totals 14 residues. Germline assignment: CDR1 MNHEY and CDR2 SMNVEV (reference sequence). V was trimmed by 2 bases and J by 5 bases, leaving 12 bases between them. CDR3 sequence (DNA): TGTGCCAGCAGTTTACAGGCCAAGGGCGAGACCCAGTACTTC. Translation gives CASSLQAKGETQYF.

This clonotype came up a few times. This rearrangement joins TRBV28 to TRBJ2-3; D remains unclear. Between the trimmed V and J ends, which lost 7 bases and 1 base, there was a span of 12 bases. Germline CDR1 is MDHEN and CDR2 is SYDVKM. This CDR3 contains 14 residues. The CDR3: CASIRAVGTDTQYF. The CDR3 coding sequence is TGTGCCAGCATTAGGGCAGTAGGCACAGATACGCAGTATTTT.

V usage is TRBV20-1 and J usage is TRBJ1-2, with D maybe TRBD1 (5 bases). The V gene's germline CDR1 is DFQATT and CDR2 SNEGSKA (reference sequence). Trimming took 0 bases from V and 1 from J, leaving 18 bases between them. This CDR3 comprises 17 residues. CDR3 in amino acids: CSARDPPRESINYGYTF. CDR3 in DNA: TGCAGTGCTAGAGATCCCCCCAGGGAATCCATTAACTATGGCTACACCTTC.

Regarding this clonotype: One end of the junction fails to match germline, which may point to a read error. The rearrangement joins TRBV7-3 to TRBJ2-7, with D unclear. This CDR3 comprises 14 residues. Germline lookup yields CDR1 SGHTA and CDR2 FQGTGA. CDR3 residues: CASSLSGGSYELYF. In nucleotides, the CDR3 is TGTGCCAGCAGCTTAAGTGGTGGTAGTTACGAGCTGTACTTC.

This chain uses TRBV28 with TRBJ2-4, with 8 bases that match TRBD1. CDR1 and CDR2 from the germline V gene are MDHEN and SYDVKM. CDR3 length equals 18 residues. J was trimmed by 7 bases and V by 4 bases; bases with no gene match: 18. Written as DNA, the CDR3 is TGTGCCAGCAGTTCAATGGACAGGGCGGGTCCTAGGAGGAACATTCAGTACTTC. As protein: CASSSMDRAGPRRNIQYF.

This CDR3 is CSVYLQGMNNEQFF. The CDR3, as DNA: TGCAGCGTCTACCTTCAGGGTATGAACAATGAGCAGTTCTTC. The V and J genes are TRBV29-1 and TRBJ2-1, with a weak D call TRBD1 (5 bases). Germline CDR1 reads SQVTM; CDR2 reads ANQGSEA. V was clipped by 6 bases and J by 5 bases, with 17 bases between them. There are 14 residues in the CDR3.

The chain employs TRBV28 and TRBJ1-5; 9 nucleotides line up with TRBD1. Germline V gives CDR1 MDHEN, CDR2 SYDVKM. J was trimmed by 6 bases and V by 6 bases; bases with no gene match: 12. The CDR3 consists of 16 residues. The CDR3 region is CASRKGQGELVQPQHF. As DNA, the CDR3 is TGTGCCAGCAGGAAGGGACAGGGCGAGTTGGTTCAGCCCCAGCATTTT.

The chain links TRBV9 to TRBJ2-3; weak D call: TRBD2 (7 bases). The CDR3 is made up of 19 amino acids. Germline V gene data show CDR1 as SGDLS and CDR2 as YYNGEE. Trimming left V 3 bases short and J 6 bases short, with 29 bases between. This CDR3 is CASSAEGGGNAGVSDTQYF. Written as DNA, the CDR3 is TGTGCCAGCAGCGCGGAAGGGGGGGGTAATGCGGGAGTATCGGATACGCAGTATTTT.

This clonotype was seen many times. The rearrangement uses TRBV7-2 and TRBJ2-1; 10 positions match TRBD2. J was trimmed by 7 bases and V by 1 base; bases with no gene match: 4. This CDR3 comprises 15 residues. Germline CDR1 is SGHTA and CDR2 is FQGNSA. The CDR3 here is CASSLGPSGRNEQFF. CDR3 coding DNA: TGTGCCAGCAGCTTAGGCCCTAGCGGGAGAAATGAGCAGTTCTTC.

This clonotype was counted only a few times. The gene calls are TRBV24-1 and TRBJ2-2, with D perhaps TRBD2 (6 bases). The germline V and J ends were trimmed by 8 bases and 5 bases, with 14 bases remaining between them. Germline-derived CDR1 and CDR2 are KGHDR and SFDVKD. The CDR3 covers 14 residues. The CDR3 DNA is TGTGCCACCAACGGCCGGGCGGGGACCGGGGAGCTGTTTTTT. The encoded protein is CATNGRAGTGELFF.

This chain uses TRBV20-1 with TRBJ2-7, with 12 bases matching TRBD2. Trimming at V came to 4 bases and at J to 3 bases, leaving 4 bases not matched to a gene. Germline CDR1 DFQATT, CDR2 SNEGSKA (reference sequence). The CDR3 extends over 14 amino acids. The CDR3 bases are TGCAGTGCTACCTTACTAGCGGGGGGCTACGAGCAGTACTTC. Amino acids: CSATLLAGGYEQYF.

V is TRBV6-5 and J is TRBJ2-1; possibly TRBD2 for D (6 bases). The CDR3 covers 15 residues. Trimming stripped 2 bases from V and 10 bases from J, with 18 bases between. From germline, CDR1 is MNHEY and CDR2 SVGAGI. The CDR3: CASSYMGLGIGEQFF. Written as DNA, the CDR3 is TGTGCCAGCAGTTACATGGGACTCGGGATTGGGGAGCAGTTCTTC.

This clonotype was observed a few times. The chain uses TRBV7-9 and TRBJ2-1, with 9 bases aligning to TRBD1. This CDR3 is 16 amino acids long. Per the germline V gene, CDR1 is SEHNR and CDR2 is FQNEAQ (reference sequence). V was clipped by 5 bases and J by 4 bases; unmatched bases: 9. CDR3 residues: CASSPPTGTGYNEQFF. CDR3 in DNA: TGTGCCAGCAGCCCCCCGACCGGGACAGGGTACAATGAGCAGTTCTTC.

This clonotype was detected a few times. The V gene is TRBV4-3, the J gene TRBJ2-1; D remains ambiguous. This CDR3 has 18 residues. Trimming shortened V by 0 bases and J by 0 bases, and 15 bases separated the two germline ends. Germline CDR1 reads LGHNA; CDR2 reads YSLEER. CDR3 amino acids: CASSQEGPYRSSYNEQFF. CDR3 bases: TGCGCCAGCAGCCAAGAGGGCCCTTATCGGAGCTCCTACAATGAGCAGTTCTTC.

In this sample, this clonotype turned up a few times. The genes are TRBV20-1 and TRBJ2-5, with D possibly TRBD2 on 5 matching bases. Germline values: CDR1 DFQATT, CDR2 SNEGSKA (reference sequence). The CDR3 totals 15 residues. Trimming removed 5 bases from V and 2 bases from J, with 18 bases in between. The CDR3 sequence is CSAGKLVVRQETQYF. The CDR3 region has the DNA TGCAGTGCTGGAAAACTAGTTGTCCGGCAAGAGACCCAGTACTTC.

There are a few counts of this clonotype. This sequence joins TRBV27 and TRBJ2-7, with 8 bases identical to TRBD2. The CDR3 consists of 17 residues. J gave up 4 bases and V 4 bases, and 15 bases lay outside the gene matches. Per germline, CDR1 MNHEY and CDR2 SMNVEV (reference sequence). The CDR3 DNA reads as TGTGCCAGCAGTTACGATCCGCCGGGACTAGGCAGGTACGAGCAGTACTTC. As protein: CASSYDPPGLGRYEQYF.

This clonotype was detected only a few times. The rearrangement links TRBV7-2 to TRBJ2-1; D is possibly TRBD2 (7 bases). Per germline, CDR1 SGHTA and CDR2 FQGNSA. This CDR3 has 13 residues. Trimming removed 8 bases from V and 4 bases from J, with 12 bases in between. The DNA of the CDR3 is TGTGCCAGCTTGGGAGGGGGGTACAATGAGCAGTTCTTC. Protein sequence: CASLGGGYNEQFF. Full variable domain (remainder filled in from reference TRBV7-2 and TRBJ2-1): GAGVSQSPSNKVTEKGKDVELRCDPISGHTALYWYRQSLGQGLEFLIYFQGNSAPDKSGLPSDRFSAERTGGSVSTLTIQRTQQEDSAVYLCASLGGGYNEQFFGPGTRLTVL.

The CDR3 DNA sequence: TGTGCCAGCAGCTCGGGGGGGTTTGAGCAGTTCTTC. It codes for CASSSGGFEQFF. The chain carries TRBV7-9 and TRBJ2-1; the match to TRBD2 covers 8 bases. Germline V gene lookup returns CDR1 SEHNR and CDR2 FQNEAQ (reference sequence). This CDR3 contains 12 residues. Trimming cost V 4 bases and J 9 bases; bases outside gene matches: 2.

This chain connects TRBV20-1 to TRBJ2-5; TRBD1 or TRBD2 may be the D gene (5 bases each). Looked up from germline, CDR1 is DFQATT and CDR2 is SNEGSKA (reference sequence). The V end lost 0 bases, the J end lost 5 bases, and 19 bases lay between the germline ends. The CDR3 is 16 residues long. Here the CDR3 reads CSARDGVGPWGETQYF. The CDR3 DNA reads TGCAGTGCTAGAGATGGGGTAGGGCCGTGGGGGGAGACCCAGTACTTC.

V is TRBV4-3 and J is TRBJ2-7; possible D gene TRBD2, 6 bases. There are 15 residues in the CDR3. Germline V gene sequence: CDR1 LGHNA, CDR2 YSLEER. V was trimmed by 4 bases and J by 4 bases, leaving 17 bases between them. The CDR3 DNA reads TGCGCCAGCAGCCCCGGTGGGGGGTTTGCGTACGAGCAGTACTTC. This encodes CASSPGGGFAYEQYF.

The gene calls are TRBV7-6 and TRBJ1-1; TRBD1 might be the D (6 bases). The CDR3 length is 14 residues. Trimming took 5 bases from V and 0 from J, leaving 10 bases between them. CDR1 and CDR2 from the germline V gene are SGHVS and FNYEAQ. CDR3 coding DNA: TGTGCCAGCAGCCGCCAGGGGTTGAACACTGAAGCTTTCTTT. This encodes CASSRQGLNTEAFF.

In nucleotides, the CDR3 is TGTGCCAGCAGCTTATATGGGCGGAACACTGAAGCTTTCTTT. This sequence encodes CASSLYGRNTEAFF. V usage is TRBV7-3 and J usage is TRBJ1-1, with D unclear. CDR3 length: 14 amino acids. Germline V CDR1 and CDR2: SGHTA, FQGTGA. Trimming pared 2 bases from V and 1 base from J, leaving 8 bases between.

DNA of the CDR3: TGCGCCAGCAGCCAAGTTGATTCCAATGAGCAGTTCTTC. Protein: CASSQVDSNEQFF. The chain uses TRBV4-3 and TRBJ2-1, with D unresolved. Germline assignment: CDR1 LGHNA and CDR2 YSLEER. This CDR3 contains 13 residues. Trimming took off 1 base at V and 6 bases at J, with 7 bases between the two ends.

This clonotype was detected only a few times. The CDR3 spells CASSLGLAGPIYNEQFF. The CDR3 DNA reads as TGTGCCAGCAGCCTCGGACTAGCGGGCCCTATTTACAATGAGCAGTTCTTC. The chain has TRBV4-2 and TRBJ2-1; 11 bases align to TRBD2. Trimming at V came to 4 bases and at J to 4 bases, leaving 9 bases not matched to a gene. From germline, CDR1 is LGHNA and CDR2 YNFKEQ. The CDR3 is 17 residues long.